One and the same sample provided the 13 T cell receptor beta chains below, sequenced in a study of T cells in Graves' hyperthyroidism and ophthalmopathy. RNA transcripts served as the template for amplifying TCR beta CDR3 regions. The HTBI primer set drove a first-round RT-PCR of the TCR CDR3. TCRdb independently ran MiXCR on the multiplex PCR reads; one entry per CDR3 protein. Of 370,000 or so distinct CDR3 sequences listed, approximately 12% are singletons. Sequenced: blood. The receptor set was obtained from a young man with Graves' hyperthyroidism that later progressed to Graves' ophthalmopathy.

This clonotype was seen a handful of times. The CDR3 region is CASSQGGQGNQPQHF. CDR3 coding DNA: TGTGCCAGCAGCCAAGGGGGACAGGGCAATCAGCCCCAGCATTTT. V gene TRBV4-2 combines with J gene TRBJ1-5; 8 nucleotides line up with TRBD1. From germline, CDR1 is LGHNA and CDR2 YNFKEQ. The ends lost 1 base at V and 2 bases at J; junction bases unmatched: 1. This CDR3 spans 15 amino acids.

This clonotype was counted ten times or more. The genes are TRBV12-3 or TRBV12-4 and TRBJ1-1; D is possibly TRBD1 (5 bases). Trimming cost V 5 bases and J 1 base, with 17 bases left between them. This CDR3 is 16 amino acids long. This CDR3 is CASSPRRVRGNTEAFF. DNA for the CDR3: TGTGCCAGCAGTCCCCGGAGGGTGAGGGGGAACACTGAAGCTTTCTTT.

This clonotype has more than one count but fewer than ten. The chain employs TRBV5-6 and TRBJ2-7; D unclear. CDR1 SGHDT and CDR2 YYEEEE come from the germline V gene. Trimming cost V 0 bases and J 5 bases, with 9 bases left between them. This CDR3 comprises 13 residues. CDR3 residues: CASSLGHLDEQYF. The CDR3 DNA reads as TGTGCCAGCAGCTTGGGCCATCTCGACGAGCAGTACTTC.

This clonotype was seen a few times. The chain combines TRBV13 with TRBJ2-6; D is unclear. The germline V and J ends were trimmed by 5 bases and 1 base, with 12 bases remaining between them. The CDR3 consists of 16 residues. Looked up from germline, CDR1 is PRHDT and CDR2 is FYEKMQ (reference sequence). CDR3 amino acids: CASSDNMRSGANVLTF. In nucleotides, the CDR3 is TGTGCCAGCAGCGACAATATGCGTTCTGGGGCCAACGTCCTGACTTTC.

Ten or more counts support this clonotype. V usage is TRBV4-1 and J usage is TRBJ1-1; D might be TRBD1 (5 bases). This CDR3 is 13 amino acids long. Trimming cost V 4 bases and J 4 bases, with 10 bases left between them. Germline V gene sequence: CDR1 MGHRA, CDR2 YSYEKL. The CDR3 DNA sequence: TGCGCCAGCAGCCTTAGGGGAGCCACTGAAGCTTTCTTT. It codes for CASSLRGATEAFF.

This clonotype appeared many times. V usage is TRBV12-3 or TRBV12-4 and J usage is TRBJ2-5; D may correspond to TRBD1 or TRBD2 (7 bases each). The CDR3 runs to 15 residues. Trimming left V 1 base short and J 5 bases short, with 14 bases between. CDR3 coding DNA: TGTGCCAGCAGTTTAGACCGACAGGGAGGGGAGACCCAGTACTTC. Translated: CASSLDRQGGETQYF.

The V and J genes are TRBV7-9 and TRBJ1-3; D is undetermined. This CDR3 contains 14 residues. Germline CDR1 SEHNR, CDR2 FQNEAQ (reference sequence). V lost 6 bases and J 0 bases, leaving 9 bases between the germline ends. The CDR3 DNA reads TGTGCCAGCAGTGAGGGTCTCTCTGGAAACACCATATATTTT. Its protein product is CASSEGLSGNTIYF.

This clonotype came up a few times. The chain has TRBV30 and TRBJ2-7; D ambiguous. V was shortened by 1 base and J by 5 bases, with 9 bases between the two germline ends. From germline, CDR1 is GTSNPN and CDR2 SVGIG (reference sequence). This CDR3 contains 12 residues. The CDR3 sequence: CAWSAFEDEQYF. CDR3 nucleotides: TGTGCCTGGAGTGCCTTTGAGGACGAGCAGTACTTC.

Regarding this clonotype: Possible read error: a much larger clone is one base away. The chain combines TRBV9 with TRBJ1-2; TRBD1 matches at 7 bases. Germline V gene data show CDR1 as SGDLS and CDR2 as YYNGEE. This CDR3 region has 14 residues. In DNA, the CDR3 is TGCGCCAGCAGCTTTCGGGACAGTAGATATAGCTACACCTTC. Translated: CASSFRDSRYSYTF.

Many counts were recorded for this clonotype. This chain links TRBV7-8 with TRBJ2-7; 8 bases are shared with TRBD1. Germline V CDR1 and CDR2: SGHVS, FQNEAQ. This CDR3 has 14 residues. Trimming took 6 bases from V and 6 from J; bases not matched to a gene: 10. CDR3 sequence: CASRSLQGASEQYF. The CDR3 bases are TGTGCCAGCAGGTCATTGCAGGGGGCAAGCGAGCAGTACTTC.

Ten or more counts support this clonotype. The chain has TRBV30 and TRBJ2-7, with D unclear. V was shortened by 2 bases and J by 2 bases, with 4 bases between the two germline ends. CDR1 and CDR2 (germline): GTSNPN, SVGIG (reference sequence). This CDR3 spans 11 amino acids. CDR3: CAWSRTYEQYF. In DNA, the CDR3 is TGTGCCTGGAGTAGAACCTACGAGCAGTACTTC.

There are a few counts of this clonotype. The rearrangement joins TRBV13 to TRBJ2-1, with D uncertain. With 3 bases removed from V and 10 bases from J, the gap between germline ends came to 10 bases. CDR1 is PRHDT, CDR2 FYEKMQ, per germline (reference sequence). CDR3 length: 12 residues. CDR3 sequence reads: CASSFLKGEQFF. Written as DNA, the CDR3 is TGTGCCAGCAGCTTCCTCAAGGGAGAGCAGTTCTTC.

The rearrangement uses TRBV12-5 and TRBJ1-1; D is undetermined. Per germline, CDR1 LGHNT and CDR2 FRNRAP. With 1 base removed from V and 5 bases from J, the gap between germline ends came to 8 bases. CDR3 length: 13 amino acids. This CDR3 reads CASGLGRTTEAFF. The DNA for the CDR3 is TGTGCTAGTGGTTTGGGACGGACTACTGAAGCTTTCTTT.